The sequence of this TCR beta chain was determined in a study of blood T cell repertoires in COVID-19. As for the study in general: In each case, the material was cDNA or gDNA derived from T cells, B-cell-depleted T cells, or PBMCs.

Study processing details: Nucleated cell counts were estimated from reference gene primer amplification. Data came from immunoSEQ multiplex PCR; TCRdb stores just in-frame clones and leaves some out. For V, J and clone size, that table is used; D and trimming come from the DNA. Altogether approximately 170,000 clones are present, roughly 86% being singletons, with the ten largest covering about 7%. The ends were cut back, 2 bases at V and 8 bases at J, with 21 bases in the middle. The CDR3 covers 16 residues. CDR1 is SGHAT and CDR2 is FQNNGV in the germline V gene. Sequences were obtained from peripheral blood. The rearrangement joins TRBV11-2 to TRBJ1-2; maybe TRBD1 (5 bases). The TCR was taken from a woman at least 80 years old in a cohort sampled during active or convalescent COVID-19. The CDR3 coding sequence is TGTGCCAGCAGCTTAAGGATGGCGTCAGGGCCAGAAGGCTACACCTTC. Translated, it gives CASSLRMASGPEGYTF.